Below are 3 T cell receptor beta chains sequenced from a single sample in a study of Ad26.COV2.S vaccination and SARS-CoV-2 variants. The treatment: 15 to 20 received Ad26.COV2.S at low or high dose, single or two shots; about 5 received placebo; per-sample allocation not given. Sample collection was performed on day 63 after the first vaccine or placebo injection. Using immunoSEQ multiplex PCR, the repertoire was profiled, and TCRdb retains in-frame clones only, with some absent. The table shows approximately 250,000 clones, with around 90% occurring only once. The source material was peripheral blood, sampled in a trial of Ad26.COV2.S vaccine versus placebo. The receptors derive from a person aged 18-60 years who received the Ad26.COV2.S COVID-19 vaccine or a placebo.

The chain uses TRBV21-1 and TRBJ1-1; TRBD1 is the table's D call, not checked against the DNA. TRBV21-1 is flagged as a pseudogene. This CDR3 has 19 amino acids. The CDR3 DNA sequence: TGTGCTAGCAGCAAAGTGAGCCGGGACAGGGGATTCATGAACACTGAAGCTTTCTTT. This gives the protein CASSKVSRDRGFMNTEAFF.

This chain uses TRBV5-4 with TRBJ2-1, with D perhaps TRBD1 or TRBD2 (5 bases each). Trimming shortened V by 4 bases and J by 5 bases, and 10 bases separated the two germline ends. CDR3 length: 13 amino acids. Germline V CDR1 and CDR2: SGHNT, YYREEE (reference sequence). The CDR3 coding sequence is TGTGCCAGCAGCCCAGGGAGAAACAATGAGCAGTTCTTC. This codes for CASSPGRNNEQFF.

V is TRBV6-2 or TRBV6-3 and J is TRBJ1-6; 8 bases map to TRBD1. This CDR3 is 18 amino acids long. The germline V gene has CDR1 MNHEY and CDR2 SVGEGT. J lost 6 bases, V lost 5 bases, and 15 bases had no gene match. The CDR3 is CASSKAGGEVGGNSPLHF. CDR3 sequence (DNA): TGTGCCAGCAGTAAGGCAGGGGGCGAAGTCGGTGGTAATTCACCCCTCCACTTT.